The 20 T cell receptor beta chains given below trace back to one sample, sequenced in a study of neurological immune-mediated disorders. TCRdb passed the 5' RACE reads through MiXCR, listing each CDR3 protein once. The sample includes 70,000 to 90,000 distinct CDR3 sequences, 5% to 6% seen only once; the top ten take roughly 2.4%. The sequenced material came from PBMCs. The receptors come from a woman in her 30s with multiple sclerosis.

Ten or more counts support this clonotype. The chain uses TRBV19 and TRBJ2-1; perhaps TRBD1 as D (6 bases). V shed 1 base and J shed 4 bases, with 8 bases lying between them. This CDR3 spans 14 amino acids. The germline V gene encodes CDR1 LNHDA and CDR2 SQIVND (reference sequence). For the CDR3, the DNA is TGTGCCAGTAGTATAGGGGACACGTACAATGAGCAGTTCTTC. It encodes CASSIGDTYNEQFF. The whole variable domain, filled in from reference TRBV19 and TRBJ2-1, reads DGGITQSPKYLFRKEGQNVTLSCEQNLNHDAMYWYRQDPGQGLRLIYYSQIVNDFQKGDIAEGYSVSREKKESFPLTVTSAQKNPTAFYLCASSIGDTYNEQFFGPGTRLTVL.

This clonotype was seen a handful of times. V usage is TRBV3-1 and J usage is TRBJ1-1; 7 nucleotides align to TRBD1. The junction had 6 bases not matched to a gene; V was cut back by 3 bases and J by 5 bases. The CDR3 contains 14 residues. Per the germline V gene, CDR1 is LGHDT and CDR2 is YNNKEL (reference sequence). The CDR3 is CASSHLTGWTEAFF. The DNA of the CDR3 is TGTGCCAGCAGCCATTTGACAGGGTGGACTGAAGCTTTCTTT.

The sample holds many counts of this clonotype. The rearrangement uses TRBV20-1 and TRBJ2-5, with D possibly matching TRBD2 (7 bases). CDR1 DFQATT and CDR2 SNEGSKA come from the germline V gene (reference sequence). The CDR3 totals 14 residues. Trimming removed 0 bases at V and 5 bases at J, with 13 bases between. CDR3 in amino acids: CSARERGPWETQYF. The CDR3 DNA follows: TGCAGTGCTAGAGAGCGGGGGCCGTGGGAGACCCAGTACTTC.

This clonotype occurred a few times. The chain has TRBV24-1 and TRBJ2-1; D is perhaps TRBD2 (7 bases). V lost 1 base and J 10 bases, leaving 16 bases between the germline ends. Germline CDR1 is KGHDR and CDR2 is SFDVKD. The CDR3 length is 15 residues. The CDR3 DNA reads as TGTGCCACCAGTGATTTTAGCGACGGGGGGCTGGAGCAGTTCTTC. Translated, it gives CATSDFSDGGLEQFF.

The chain recombines TRBV19 with TRBJ2-6, with D unresolved. The CDR3 is 14 amino acids. The germline CDR1 and CDR2 sequences are LNHDA and SQIVND (reference sequence). Deletions cut 6 bases from V and 3 bases from J, with 9 bases between. The CDR3 is CASSPTGGANVLTF. CDR3 DNA sequence: TGTGCCAGTAGCCCTACGGGTGGGGCCAACGTCCTGACTTTC.

The chain recombines TRBV10-2 with TRBJ2-3; D ambiguous. Trimming stripped 2 bases from V and 4 bases from J, with 10 bases between. Per the germline V gene, CDR1 is WSHSY and CDR2 is SAAADI. This CDR3 has 14 residues. In DNA, the CDR3 is TGCGCCAGCAGTGAGATGATGAGTGCAGATACGCAGTATTTT. Protein sequence: CASSEMMSADTQYF.

This clonotype was detected many times. The chain links TRBV20-1 to TRBJ2-7; D assignment may be TRBD1 or TRBD2 (5 bases each). V shed 6 bases and J shed 6 bases, with 21 bases lying between them. Germline V gene data show CDR1 as DFQATT and CDR2 as SNEGSKA (reference sequence). The CDR3 has 14 residues. CDR3 bases: TGCAGTGCAGACGCCGGGACCGACACCTCCGAGCAGTACTTC. Its protein product is CSADAGTDTSEQYF.

This clonotype came up many times. The J gene is TRBJ2-1, the V gene TRBV20-1, with 8 bases aligning to TRBD2. The V gene's germline CDR1 is DFQATT and CDR2 SNEGSKA (reference sequence). CDR3 size: 17 residues. The V segment lost 2 bases and the J segment 9 bases; nucleotides outside the gene matches: 18. CDR3 in DNA: TGCAGTGCTAGACTTAGCCCGGGACTAGTAGAGAGGGGTGAGCAGTTCTTC. Residues: CSARLSPGLVERGEQFF.

In its sample, this clonotype was seen many times. J is TRBJ2-5 and V is TRBV20-1, with D hard to call. The CDR3 runs 13 residues. CDR1 DFQATT and CDR2 SNEGSKA come from the germline V gene (reference sequence). The V gene lost 6 bases and the J gene lost 5 bases, with 16 bases spanning the gap. The CDR3 DNA sequence: TGCAGTGCCAAACCCGGGCTAAGGGAGACCCAGTACTTC. Protein sequence: CSAKPGLRETQYF.

J is TRBJ2-3 and V is TRBV27; possibly TRBD2 for D (6 bases). The CDR3 has 16 residues. Germline V gene lookup returns CDR1 MNHEY and CDR2 SMNVEV (reference sequence). Trimming left V 3 bases short and J 1 base short, with 14 bases between. CDR3 sequence (DNA): TGTGCCAGCAGTTTCTGGGGAGGTGGTGGCACAGATACGCAGTATTTT. This encodes CASSFWGGGGTDTQYF.

In its sample, this clonotype was seen many times. The chain has TRBV12-3 or TRBV12-4 and TRBJ1-1, with 9 bases aligning to TRBD1. The V gene end was trimmed by 5 bases and the J gene end by 3 bases; junction bases not matched to a gene: 4. The CDR3 has 14 residues. CDR3 in amino acids: CASSPGDRDTEAFF. The CDR3 region has the DNA TGTGCCAGCAGTCCTGGGGACAGGGACACTGAAGCTTTCTTT.

By frequency in the sample, this clonotype is medium-sized (0.01 to 0.1%). The gene calls are TRBV20-1 and TRBJ2-4; TRBD1 might be the D (6 bases). CDR3 length: 16 amino acids. Trimming took 1 base from V and 2 from J, leaving 15 bases between them. Germline V gene data show CDR1 as DFQATT and CDR2 as SNEGSKA (reference sequence). The CDR3 loop reads CSARAPGAAPKNIQYF. CDR3 bases: TGCAGTGCTAGAGCCCCAGGGGCGGCCCCCAAAAACATTCAGTACTTC.

This clonotype was found a few times. This clone may be a read error of a much larger clone one base away. CDR3 sequence reads: CASSLGEGGEFSTEAFF. For the CDR3, the DNA is TGCGCCAGCAGCTTGGGGGAAGGGGGCGAGTTCAGCACTGAAGCTTTCTTT. The rearrangement joins TRBV5-1 to TRBJ1-1; TRBD1 matches at 7 bases. V lost 0 bases and J lost 4; bases outside the gene matches: 12. The CDR3 length is 17 residues. The V gene's germline CDR1 is SGHRS and CDR2 YFSETQ.

V gene TRBV10-2 combines with J gene TRBJ2-2; D is unclear. V lost 2 bases, J lost 13 bases, and 8 bases lay in between. CDR1 WSHSY and CDR2 SAAADI come from the germline V gene. The CDR3 spans 11 residues. The CDR3 region has the DNA TGCGCCAGCAGTGAGGGGCAAAGGCTGTTTTTT. Translating it yields CASSEGQRLFF.

This clonotype came up many times. J is TRBJ2-3 and V is TRBV30, with D unclear. The V gene lost 1 base and the J gene lost 2 bases, with 10 bases spanning the gap. The CDR3 extends over 14 amino acids. The germline CDR1 and CDR2 sequences are GTSNPN and SVGIG (reference sequence). CDR3 residues: CAWSERTDTDTQYF. CDR3 coding DNA: TGTGCCTGGAGTGAACGGACCGACACAGATACGCAGTATTTT.

This clonotype occurred many times. V and J are TRBV12-3 or TRBV12-4 and TRBJ2-2; D uncertain. Trimming pared 6 bases from V and 6 bases from J, leaving 8 bases between. The length of the CDR3 is 12 residues. The DNA for the CDR3 is TGTGCCAGCAGAGCGACCCCCGGGGAGCTGTTTTTT. This encodes CASRATPGELFF.

At least ten counts were recorded for this clonotype. The chain uses TRBV10-3 and TRBJ2-3; D is possibly TRBD1 (6 bases). This CDR3 comprises 13 residues. CDR1 and CDR2 (germline): ENHRY, SYGVKD. V lost 2 bases and J lost 7, with 10 bases in between. CDR3: CAISEPTGNTQYF. CDR3 in DNA: TGTGCCATCAGTGAGCCTACAGGGAATACGCAGTATTTT.

There are a few counts of this clonotype. This rearrangement joins TRBV5-1 to TRBJ2-1; either TRBD1 or TRBD2 may fit D (5 bases each). Trimming removed 6 bases from V and 12 bases from J, with 31 bases in between. Germline loops: CDR1 SGHRS, CDR2 YFSETQ. The CDR3 consists of 17 residues. The CDR3: CASTFADPRTRGWMQFF. CDR3 nucleotide sequence: TGCGCCAGCACCTTCGCCGATCCCAGAACTAGGGGATGGATGCAGTTCTTC.

Worth noting for this clonotype: A read error may be the cause here, since a much bigger clone is one base away. As the CDR3 is not closed by the conserved phenylalanine or tryptophan, this likely results from a read error. The chain employs TRBV12-3 or TRBV12-4 and TRBJ2-4; TRBD1 matches 8 bases. CDR3 length equals 15 residues. The V and J ends lost 6 bases and 1 base, in that order; junction bases with no gene match: 5. This CDR3 is CASSSGQVAKNIQYC. The CDR3 nucleotides read TGTGCCAGCAGCTCGGGACAGGTGGCCAAAAACATTCAGTACTGC.

The sample holds many counts of this clonotype. CDR3 sequence (DNA): TGCGCCAGCAGCTTGATCCCCAATCAGCCCCAGCATTTT. Protein sequence: CASSLIPNQPQHF. The V gene is TRBV5-1, the J gene TRBJ1-5; D call uncertain. The CDR3 is 13 residues long. Looked up from germline, CDR1 is SGHRS and CDR2 is YFSETQ. Trimming shortened V by 1 base and J by 3 bases, and 5 bases separated the two germline ends.